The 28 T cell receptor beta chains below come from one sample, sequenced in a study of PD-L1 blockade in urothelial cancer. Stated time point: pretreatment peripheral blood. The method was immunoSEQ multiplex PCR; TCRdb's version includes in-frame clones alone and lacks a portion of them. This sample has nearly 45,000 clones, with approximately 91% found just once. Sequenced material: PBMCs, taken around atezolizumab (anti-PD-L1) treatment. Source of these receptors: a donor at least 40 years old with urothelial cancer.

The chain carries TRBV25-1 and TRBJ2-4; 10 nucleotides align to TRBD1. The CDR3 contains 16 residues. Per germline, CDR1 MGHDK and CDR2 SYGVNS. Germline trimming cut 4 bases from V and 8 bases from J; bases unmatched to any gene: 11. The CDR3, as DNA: TGTGCCAGCAGTGCCTCGGGACAGGGGATGAGGGACATTCAGTACTTC. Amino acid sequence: CASSASGQGMRDIQYF.

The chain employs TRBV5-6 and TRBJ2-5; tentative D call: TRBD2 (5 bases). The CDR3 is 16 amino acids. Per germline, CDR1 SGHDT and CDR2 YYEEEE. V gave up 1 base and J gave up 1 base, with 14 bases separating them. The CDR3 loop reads CASSLLGAASQETQYF. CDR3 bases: TGTGCCAGCAGCTTGTTGGGAGCGGCCAGCCAAGAGACCCAGTACTTC.

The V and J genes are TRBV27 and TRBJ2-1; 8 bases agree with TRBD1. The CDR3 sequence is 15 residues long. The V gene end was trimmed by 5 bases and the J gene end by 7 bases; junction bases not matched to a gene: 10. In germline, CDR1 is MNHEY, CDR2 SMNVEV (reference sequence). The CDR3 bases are TGTGCCAGCAGTGTCAGGGGGCACCCATCAAATGAGCAGTTCTTC. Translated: CASSVRGHPSNEQFF.

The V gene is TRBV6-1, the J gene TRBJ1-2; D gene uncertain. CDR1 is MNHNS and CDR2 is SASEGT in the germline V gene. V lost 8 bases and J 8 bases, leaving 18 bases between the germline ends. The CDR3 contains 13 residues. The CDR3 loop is CASADAGYWGYTF. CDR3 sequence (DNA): TGTGCCAGCGCTGACGCGGGGTACTGGGGCTACACCTTC.

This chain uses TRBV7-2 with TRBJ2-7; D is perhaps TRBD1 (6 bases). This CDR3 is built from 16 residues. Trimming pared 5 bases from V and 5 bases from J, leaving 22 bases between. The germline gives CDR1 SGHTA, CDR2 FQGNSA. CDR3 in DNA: TGTGCCAGCAGCCGAAACCGGCGCGGGTCAGGGGACGAGCAGTACTTC. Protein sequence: CASSRNRRGSGDEQYF.

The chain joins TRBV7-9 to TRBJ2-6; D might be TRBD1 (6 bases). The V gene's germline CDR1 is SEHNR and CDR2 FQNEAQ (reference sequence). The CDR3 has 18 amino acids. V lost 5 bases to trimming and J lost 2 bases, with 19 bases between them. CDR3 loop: CASSPTGTSATGANVLTF. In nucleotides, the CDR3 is TGTGCCAGCAGCCCAACCGGGACATCCGCAACTGGGGCCAACGTCCTGACTTTC.

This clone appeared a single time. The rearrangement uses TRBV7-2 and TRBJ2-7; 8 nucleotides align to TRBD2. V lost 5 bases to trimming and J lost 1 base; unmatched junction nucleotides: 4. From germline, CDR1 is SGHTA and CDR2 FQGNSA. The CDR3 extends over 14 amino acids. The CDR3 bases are TGTGCCAGCAGCCGGACTAGCTCTTCCTACGAGCAGTACTTC. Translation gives CASSRTSSSYEQYF.

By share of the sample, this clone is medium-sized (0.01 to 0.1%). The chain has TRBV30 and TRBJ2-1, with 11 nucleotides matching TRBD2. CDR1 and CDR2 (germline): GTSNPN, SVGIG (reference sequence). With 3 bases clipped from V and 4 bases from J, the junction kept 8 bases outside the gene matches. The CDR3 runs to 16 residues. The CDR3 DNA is TGTGCCTGGAGCCCCCCGGGACTAGCGGAATACAATGAGCAGTTCTTC. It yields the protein CAWSPPGLAEYNEQFF.

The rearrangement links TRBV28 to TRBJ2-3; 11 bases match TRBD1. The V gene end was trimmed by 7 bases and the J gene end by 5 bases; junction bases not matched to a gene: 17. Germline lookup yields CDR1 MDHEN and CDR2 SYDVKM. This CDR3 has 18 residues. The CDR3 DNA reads TGTGCCAGCAAACCAGGGACAGGGGGAGCACAGGTAGGAGATACGCAGTATTTT. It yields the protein CASKPGTGGAQVGDTQYF.

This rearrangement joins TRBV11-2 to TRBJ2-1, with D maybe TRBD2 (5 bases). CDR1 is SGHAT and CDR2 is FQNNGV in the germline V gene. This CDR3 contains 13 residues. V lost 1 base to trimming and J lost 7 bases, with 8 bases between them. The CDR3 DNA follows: TGTGCCAGCAGCTTAGGACTATGGAATGAGCAGTTCTTC. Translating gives CASSLGLWNEQFF.

CDR3 in amino acids: CASSPLGGSVQPQHF. The CDR3 region has the DNA TGTGCCAGTAGTCCTCTGGGGGGGTCGGTTCAGCCCCAGCATTTT. V and J are TRBV19 and TRBJ1-5, with a possible D match to TRBD1 (5 bases). Germline assignment: CDR1 LNHDA and CDR2 SQIVND (reference sequence). The CDR3 is 15 residues long. Trimming stripped 5 bases from V and 6 bases from J, with 17 bases between.

CDR3 DNA: TGTGCCAGCAGCCTATCAGCCGGACAGGAGTGGTTCTTC. Protein product: CASSLSAGQEWFF. V is TRBV7-3 and J is TRBJ2-1; 7 positions match TRBD1. Germline V gene sequence: CDR1 SGHTA, CDR2 FQGTGA. V was pared by 5 bases and J by 15 bases, with 13 bases of the junction left unmatched. The CDR3 consists of 13 residues.

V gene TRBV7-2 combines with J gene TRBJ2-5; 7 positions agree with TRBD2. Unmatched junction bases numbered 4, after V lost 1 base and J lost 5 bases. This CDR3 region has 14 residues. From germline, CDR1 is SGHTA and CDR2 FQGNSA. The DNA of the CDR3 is TGTGCCAGCAGCTTAGGGACTAGACTCGAGACCCAGTACTTC. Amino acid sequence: CASSLGTRLETQYF.

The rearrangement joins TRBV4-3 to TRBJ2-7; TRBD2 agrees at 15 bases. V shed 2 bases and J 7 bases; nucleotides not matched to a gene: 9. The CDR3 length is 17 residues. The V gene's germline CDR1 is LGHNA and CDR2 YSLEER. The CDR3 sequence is CASSQTPGLAGGGEQYF. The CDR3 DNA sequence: TGCGCCAGCAGCCAAACTCCGGGACTAGCGGGAGGAGGGGAGCAGTACTTC.

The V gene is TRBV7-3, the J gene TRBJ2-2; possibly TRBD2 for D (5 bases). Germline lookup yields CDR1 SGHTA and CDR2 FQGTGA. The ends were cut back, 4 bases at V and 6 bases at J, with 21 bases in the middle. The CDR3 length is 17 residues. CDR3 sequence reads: CASSSTALSARAGELFF. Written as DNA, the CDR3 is TGTGCCAGCAGCTCCACTGCTCTCTCAGCGAGGGCCGGGGAGCTGTTTTTT.

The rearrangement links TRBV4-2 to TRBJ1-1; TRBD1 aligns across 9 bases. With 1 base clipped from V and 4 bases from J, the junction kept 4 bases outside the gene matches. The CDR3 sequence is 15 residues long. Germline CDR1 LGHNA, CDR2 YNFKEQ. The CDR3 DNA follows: TGTGCCAGCAGCCAAGCCCAGACAGGGGGCACTGAAGCTTTCTTT. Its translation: CASSQAQTGGTEAFF.

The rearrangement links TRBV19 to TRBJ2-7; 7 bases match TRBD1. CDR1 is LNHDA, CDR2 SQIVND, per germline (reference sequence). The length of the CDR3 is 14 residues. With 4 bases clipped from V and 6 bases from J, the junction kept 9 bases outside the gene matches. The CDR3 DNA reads TGTGCCAGTAGTAGGGACAGAGCCTTCACCGAGCAGTACTTC. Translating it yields CASSRDRAFTEQYF.

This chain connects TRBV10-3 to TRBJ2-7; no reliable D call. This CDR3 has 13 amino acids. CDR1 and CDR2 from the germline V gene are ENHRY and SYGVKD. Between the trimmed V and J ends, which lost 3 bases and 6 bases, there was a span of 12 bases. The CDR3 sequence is CAISDHSFGEQYF. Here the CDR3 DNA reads TGTGCCATCAGTGACCACAGCTTTGGCGAGCAGTACTTC.

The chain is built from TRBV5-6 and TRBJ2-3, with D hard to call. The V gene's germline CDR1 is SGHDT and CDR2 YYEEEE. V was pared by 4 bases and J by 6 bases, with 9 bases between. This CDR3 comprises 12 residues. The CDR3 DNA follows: TGTGCCAGCAGCCTGTTTCTCGATACGCAGTATTTT. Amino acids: CASSLFLDTQYF.

CDR3 nucleotides: TGTGCCAGCAGCTTAGCCTGGCTCAGCACAGATACGCAGTATTTT. Translated, it gives CASSLAWLSTDTQYF. The chain has TRBV7-9 and TRBJ2-3; D uncertain. Germline V gene lookup returns CDR1 SEHNR and CDR2 FQNEAQ (reference sequence). Trimming shortened V by 0 bases and J by 0 bases, and 7 bases separated the two germline ends. This CDR3 has 15 amino acids.

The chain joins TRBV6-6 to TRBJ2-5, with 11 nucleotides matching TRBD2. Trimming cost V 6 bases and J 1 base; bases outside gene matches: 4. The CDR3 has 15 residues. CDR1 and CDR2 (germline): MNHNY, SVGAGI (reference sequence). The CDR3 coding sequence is TGTGCCAGCAGCAAAGGGACTAGCGGCCAAGAGACCCAGTACTTC. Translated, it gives CASSKGTSGQETQYF.

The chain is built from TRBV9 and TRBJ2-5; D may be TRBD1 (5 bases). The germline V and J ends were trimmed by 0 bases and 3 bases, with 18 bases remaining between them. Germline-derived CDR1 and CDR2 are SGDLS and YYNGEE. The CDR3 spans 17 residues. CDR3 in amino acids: CASSVGGRVFGKETQYF. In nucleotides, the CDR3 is TGTGCCAGCAGCGTAGGTGGCAGGGTGTTCGGAAAAGAGACCCAGTACTTC.

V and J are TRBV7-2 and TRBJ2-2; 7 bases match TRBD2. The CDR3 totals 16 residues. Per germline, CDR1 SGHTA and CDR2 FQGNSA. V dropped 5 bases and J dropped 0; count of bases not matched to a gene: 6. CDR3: CASSLTSVANTGELFF. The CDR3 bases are TGTGCCAGCAGCCTCACTAGCGTCGCGAACACCGGGGAGCTGTTTTTT.

This CDR3 is CAISRSGTGGPNEQFF. In DNA, the CDR3 is TGTGCCATCAGTAGGTCTGGGACAGGGGGGCCCAATGAGCAGTTCTTC. This chain links TRBV10-3 with TRBJ2-1, with 11 positions matching TRBD1. Germline-derived CDR1 and CDR2 are ENHRY and SYGVKD. The J segment lost 6 bases and the V segment lost 5 bases, leaving 9 bases of the junction unmatched. CDR3 length equals 16 residues.

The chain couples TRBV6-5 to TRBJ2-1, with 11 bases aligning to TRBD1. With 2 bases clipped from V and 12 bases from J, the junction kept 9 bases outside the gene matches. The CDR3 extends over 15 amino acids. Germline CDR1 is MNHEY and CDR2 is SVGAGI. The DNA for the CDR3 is TGTGCCAGCAGTTACGAAGGACAGGGGGCGCTTGGGCAGTTCTTC. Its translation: CASSYEGQGALGQFF.

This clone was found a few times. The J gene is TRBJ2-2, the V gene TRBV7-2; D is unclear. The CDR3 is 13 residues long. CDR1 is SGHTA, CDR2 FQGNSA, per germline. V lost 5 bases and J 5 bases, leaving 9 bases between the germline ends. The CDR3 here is CASSPFPTGELFF. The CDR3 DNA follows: TGTGCCAGCAGCCCCTTCCCTACCGGGGAGCTGTTTTTT. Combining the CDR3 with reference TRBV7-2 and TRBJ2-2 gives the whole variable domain GAGVSQSPSNKVTEKGKDVELRCDPISGHTALYWYRQSLGQGLEFLIYFQGNSAPDKSGLPSDRFSAERTGGSVSTLTIQRTQQEDSAVYLCASSPFPTGELFFGEGSRLTVL.

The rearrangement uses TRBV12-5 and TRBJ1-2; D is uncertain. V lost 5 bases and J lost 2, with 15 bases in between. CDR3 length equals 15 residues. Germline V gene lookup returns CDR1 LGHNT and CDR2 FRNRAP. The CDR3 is CASGPGSRTNYGYTF. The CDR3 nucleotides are TGTGCTAGTGGTCCCGGGTCCCGAACAAACTATGGCTACACCTTC.

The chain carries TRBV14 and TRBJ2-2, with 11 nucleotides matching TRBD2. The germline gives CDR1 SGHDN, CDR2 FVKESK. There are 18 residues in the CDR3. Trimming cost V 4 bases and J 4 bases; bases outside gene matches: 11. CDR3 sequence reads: CASSPEVAGGPGTGELFF. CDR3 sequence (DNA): TGTGCCAGCAGCCCGGAGGTAGCGGGAGGGCCGGGCACCGGGGAGCTGTTTTTT.